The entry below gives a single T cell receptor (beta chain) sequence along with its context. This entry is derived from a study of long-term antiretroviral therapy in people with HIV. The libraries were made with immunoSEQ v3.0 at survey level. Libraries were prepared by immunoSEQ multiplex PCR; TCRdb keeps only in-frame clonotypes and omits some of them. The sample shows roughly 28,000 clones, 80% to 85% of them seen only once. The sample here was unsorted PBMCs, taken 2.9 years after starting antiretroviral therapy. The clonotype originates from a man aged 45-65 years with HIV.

The CDR3 nucleotides are TGTGCCAGCACACCCCTCCCCAGTAGCGGGGAGCTGTTTTTT. Its protein is CASTPLPSSGELFF. This chain links TRBV28 with TRBJ2-2; D unclear. Germline CDR1 is MDHEN and CDR2 is SYDVKM. This CDR3 spans 14 amino acids. Deletions cut 7 bases from V and 7 bases from J, with 16 bases between.